This T cell receptor (beta chain) came from a study of T cells after posttransplantation cyclophosphamide. Study results and limitations: Donor-recipient repertoire similarity was low at 1-2 months, rising over year one. Skin or GI-infiltrating T cells shared few TRB sequences with blood.

Germline assignment: CDR1 SGHAT and CDR2 FQDESV (reference sequence). This CDR3 region has 14 residues. The trim removed 10 bases at V and 1 base at J, leaving 7 bases unmatched. A note on this clone: Its cognate antigen is unknown.

Repertoires were generated with immunoSEQ multiplex PCR, while TCRdb's copy carries only in-frame clones and drops some. The table includes more than 60,000 clones, roughly 93% detected once. Material for sequencing was PBMCs. This clonotype originated in a woman in her thirties in good health and a related stem cell transplant donor. The chain combines TRBV11-1 with TRBJ1-3, with 7 positions matching TRBD1. The CDR3 sequence is CATRQGGSGNTIYF. For the CDR3, the DNA is TGTGCCACCCGACAGGGAGGATCTGGAAACACCATATATTTT.